This TCR beta chain was recovered during a study of regulatory T cells in long-lasting Graves disease (dated by TCRdb to about 2021). Broadly, across the study: Newly diagnosed Graves' disease patients had taken antithyroid drugs for less than 3 months. Patients with persistent Graves' disease were compared with patients with newly diagnosed Graves' disease using TCR sequencing and RNA sequencing of peripheral blood. The study was registered as a clinical trial and conducted in China. TCR sequencing covered about 13 persistent and some 20 newly diagnosed Graves' disease patients, about 35 samples in total.

Libraries were built with multiplex PCR. TCRdb names Illumina HiSeq 4000 as the instrument used. CDR3 regions were amplified by Arm-PCR with iRepertoire HTBI primers to construct TCR beta libraries. Before sequencing, the PCR products went through gel purification. Concerning the study's data processing: Gene usage analysis of CDR3 amino acid clonotypes used the 55 to 80 TRBV and about 15 TRBJ segments found across samples. COPE and FqMerger were used to merge the filtered high-quality paired reads into contigs. BLAST was used to align contigs to IMGT TRBV, TRBD and TRBJ reference genes, with CDR3 defined following IMGT. Clonotypes above 0.1% frequency were classified as highly expanded clones. Shannon entropy was used to measure repertoire diversity, and the Gini coefficient was used to measure V-J evenness. A clonotype was considered public if more than one individual shared it. The raw public data were reprocessed by TCRdb itself: fastp quality trimming at Q25, MiXCR clonotype calling, in-frame beta chains only. Here each entry gathers all rows of one CDR3 protein and keeps the most common genes and DNA. The V and J calls reflect TCRdb's pipeline rather than the authors' work. A total of 550,000 to 700,000 distinct CDR3 sequences appear in this sample, about 16% of them only once. The top ten clones comprise more than 10% of the sample.

This clonotype was recorded a few times. There is no known antigen for this receptor. Base qualities were left out, and no much larger clone turns up one base away. Trimming at the junction amounts to 3 bases on V and 4 bases on J, and the germline ends lie 27 bases apart. CDR1 PRHDT and CDR2 FYEKMQ were looked up in the germline V gene (reference sequence). The CDR3 has 19 amino acids, counting the end cysteine and phenylalanine. Left in the record is the CDR3 DNA by itself, 57 bases read in frame from the first base. Points the paper makes about the study in general: Preferential use of TRBV28, TRBJ1-2 and TRBJ2-5 was observed in persistent disease, whereas TRBV20-1 and TRBJ2-1 were favored in newly diagnosed disease. Lower TCR Shannon entropy and fewer highly expanded clones were observed in persistent Graves' disease patients than in newly diagnosed patients, which suggested clonal expansion. Persistent patients shared more public clonotypes among themselves (over 2,500) than newly diagnosed patients did (approximately 900). Because the primary lesion, thyroid tissue, could not be accessed, the study looked at peripheral blood alone. As a limitation, the authors acknowledged that the small sample size may reduce accuracy. Sequencing and analysis were limited to the TCR beta chain.

The time point label on this specimen signifies: newly diagnosed GD, antithyroid drugs for less than 3 months. For both TCR sequencing and RNA sequencing, RNA was extracted from PBMCs in TRIzol. The diagnosis of Graves' disease was made according to American Thyroid Association guidelines. Patients were recruited from an endocrinology department in Xi'an, China. Each patient gave 8.5 to 9.5 milliliters of peripheral blood, collected in an EDTA anticoagulant tube. PBMCs were isolated by Ficoll Paque Plus density gradient separation without further T cell sorting. RNA quality was checked with an Agilent 2100 Bioanalyzer and agarose gel, and concentration with a NanoDrop 2000. In addition, the sample was reused for a study of T cells in Graves' hyperthyroidism and ophthalmopathy. In that second paper, the authors write: Graves' hyperthyroidism was defined as stable when no progression to ophthalmopathy occurred over 18 months of follow-up. Hyperthyroidism patients were newly diagnosed, with disease duration under 2 months, and aged 18 to 65 years. The study excluded patients with uncontrolled infections, other autoimmune diseases, pregnancy or lactation. Diagnoses relied on clinical symptoms, serum thyroxine and TRAb, thyroid ultrasound and orbital computed tomography. A first-round RT-PCR of the TCR CDR3 used the HTBI primer set with the Qiagen OneStep RT-PCR kit. Most expanded thyroid clonotypes (frequency above 0.001) were also detected in blood, a finding suggesting that blood repertoires may reflect thyroid immune responses. A model built on a 13 V-J signature distinguished ophthalmopathy from stable hyperthyroidism, reaching roughly 88% sensitivity and 81% to 83% specificity in cross-validation and 80%/75% in testing. In validation, progression to ophthalmopathy was predicted by the model with nearly 71% sensitivity and roughly 72% specificity, a median of around 5.9 months before onset. To identify distinguishing TCR V-J signatures, a discovery cohort of around 98 patients was used, comprising some 45 with Graves' ophthalmopathy and around 60 with stable Graves' hyperthyroidism. An independent validation cohort of about 20 hyperthyroidism patients and some 15 patients who later progressed to ophthalmopathy tested prospective prediction of ophthalmopathy. The approximately 98 discovery patients were randomly divided into training and test sets at a 7:3 ratio. Thyroid tissue and blood T-cell repertoires from six Graves' hyperthyroidism patients were also compared in the study. Following sampling, methimazole starting at 30 mg daily was given to hyperthyroidism patients, and high-dose intravenous methylprednisolone was given to ophthalmopathy patients. A second multiplex PCR round built the libraries, followed by size selection and purification. Paired-end sequencing of the libraries was performed with 100 bp reads on an Illumina HiSeq2000. Raw data were processed with SOAPnuke, discarding reads with adapters, uncalled bases, mean Phred below 15, or no exact constant-primer or identifier match. COPE v1.2.5 was used to merge the high-quality paired reads, and each unique nucleotide sequence was defined as a clonotype. Clonotypes were aligned to IMGT TRBV, TRBD and TRBJ reference segments using MiTCR v1.1. The analysis included only V-J combinations with a frequency above 0.0001, which together covered 98% to 99.2% of the repertoires. A TCS score was defined as the ratio between F50 (clonal expansion) and ExV (chaos), using BLOSUM62-based TCRdist between CDR3 peptides within each V-J. Welch's t-statistics and random forest reduced around 510 V-J features to 13, which were used in a naive Bayes classifier (R e1071). No statistical method was used to set the sample size in advance, and investigators knew the group allocation. According to the paper, TCR Vbeta CDR3 sequencing was carried out on approximately 140 peripheral blood samples, which came from approximately 43 ophthalmopathy, 75 to 80 hyperthyroidism and about 17 progressor patients.

The sequencing used peripheral blood mononuclear cells (PBMCs), collected at new diagnosis, from a patient treated with antithyroid drugs. The sequence links TRBV13 to TRBJ2-5; TRBD2 is a weak D gene call, 6 bases matching. The TCR sequence derives from a man aged 18 to 35 with Graves disease. Donor details come from another sample of the same person, matched by shared clones. The CDR3 corresponds to CASSFLTSPETGSRETQYF. The bases are TGTGCCAGCAGCTTTCTCACTTCTCCGGAAACCGGGAGTCGAGAGACCCAGTACTTC.